A single T cell receptor (beta chain) is shown here with its context. These data come from a study of T-cell memory formation after mild COVID-19. Across the whole study: TCR clusters were largely donor specific.

The CDR3 length is 17 residues. The germline gives CDR1 SGHRS, CDR2 YFSETQ. V lost 0 bases to trimming and J lost 10 bases; unmatched junction nucleotides: 15. Constant-segment primers and 5'RACE yielded cDNA libraries for TCR alpha and TCR beta, each carrying sample barcodes and UMIs. A single record per CDR3 protein comes from TCRdb applying MiXCR to the 5' RACE reads. The sample comprises a few hundred thousand distinct CDR3 sequences, roughly an eighth of which are singletons, and about 22% rests with the top ten. V gene TRBV5-1 combines with J gene TRBJ1-1; 10 bases align to TRBD1. This TCR was recovered from a man younger than 30 who had mild COVID-19 (a few samples of this study predate the infection). Cell type and time point are not known. The sample taken for sequencing was PBMCs or a T cell subset sorted from them (not recorded which). The CDR3 sequence is CASSLGGQGPNYRRAFF. The CDR3 DNA reads TGCGCCAGCAGCTTGGGGGGACAGGGGCCCAACTATAGGAGAGCTTTCTTT.